The rows below give T cell receptor beta chains drawn from one sample of a study of OX40 agonist ivuxolimab in advanced cancers. Clones were sequenced by immunoSEQ multiplex PCR, and TCRdb holds only the in-frame ones, with some missing. The table shows 51,000 or so clones, with approximately 91% occurring only once. The sequencing here drew on CD4+ or CD8+ T cells sorted from blood, taken in a trial of the OX40 agonist ivuxolimab. These receptors were taken from an adult with an advanced solid tumor such as melanoma, head and neck, liver or kidney cancer. The CDR3 runs from the conserved cysteine through the conserved F or W. A D gene is named only where the DNA matches it firmly. Size is stated for part of the rows, as once, few or many counts, or as a class when the clone is expanded.

J gene,V gene,clone size,D gene,CDR3 DNA,CDR3 protein
TRBJ1-5,TRBV9,few,TRBD1,TGTGCCAGCAGCTCAGGGGGGGACAGCAGAAATCAGCCCCAGCATTTT,CASSSGGDSRNQPQHF
TRBJ2-1,TRBV7-9,.,.,TGTGCCAGCAGCTTGATGGGGGATGAGCAGTTCTTC,CASSLMGDEQFF
TRBJ1-2,TRBV30,.,TRBD1,TGTGCCTGGATTCCGGGACAGGGAACTTGGGGCTACACCTTC,CAWIPGQGTWGYTF
TRBJ1-2,TRBV19,.,TRBD1,TGTGCCAGTAGTATGGGGCAGGGGGCGCCCGGTGGCTACACCTTC,CASSMGQGAPGGYTF
TRBJ1-2,TRBV7-9,once,.,TGTGCCAGCAGCTTCCCGACAGCCTCTTATGGCTACACCTTC,CASSFPTASYGYTF
TRBJ1-1,TRBV9,.,TRBD1,TGTGCCAGCGGACAGGTGAACACTGAAGCTTTCTTT,CASGQVNTEAFF
TRBJ2-5,TRBV7-8,.,.,TGTGCCAGCAGCTTAGATTGGGGTCGAGAGACCCAGTACTTC,CASSLDWGRETQYF
TRBJ2-1,TRBV13,.,.,TGTGCCAGCAGCTCTGAAGAGGGGGACTCCTACAATGAGCAGTTCTTC,CASSSEEGDSYNEQFF
TRBJ2-1,TRBV5-6,.,TRBD1,TGTGCCAGCAGCCTGGGGCTCGGGACAGGGCTCTACAATGAGCAGTTCTTC,CASSLGLGTGLYNEQFF
TRBJ2-7,TRBV19,once,.,TGTGCCAGTAGTATCGATGAGGAATCCTACGAGCAGTACTTC,CASSIDEESYEQYF
TRBJ2-7,TRBV27,few,.,TGTGCCAGCAGCCTACAGGGAACTGACGAGCAGTACTTC,CASSLQGTDEQYF
TRBJ1-1,TRBV29-1,.,.,TGCAGCGTTGAAATGGGCCGGGTTGAAGCTTTCTTT,CSVEMGRVEAFF
TRBJ2-5,TRBV9,.,TRBD1,TGTGCCAGCAGCGTAGCCTTTGGACAGGGGGTCGAGACCCAGTACTTC,CASSVAFGQGVETQYF
TRBJ2-2,TRBV11-1,once,TRBD2,TGTGCCAGCAGCCCTTGGCGGGGGGGCGACACCGGGGAGCTGTTTTTT,CASSPWRGGDTGELFF
TRBJ1-1,TRBV28,.,.,TGTGCCAGCAGTTTAACCTGGGGGAACACTGAAGCTTTCTTT,CASSLTWGNTEAFF
TRBJ1-5,TRBV6-5,.,TRBD1,TGTGCCAGCAGCCCCTTGAGGACAGGGGATCAGCCCCAGCATTTT,CASSPLRTGDQPQHF
TRBJ2-1,TRBV4-3,.,.,TGCGCCAGCAGCCAAGGGAGGGCAAGGTCCAATGAGCAGTTCTTC,CASSQGRARSNEQFF
TRBJ1-2,TRBV27,.,TRBD1,TGTGCCAGCTCCCCCGCGACAGGGTCGGCCTATGGCTACACCTTC,CASSPATGSAYGYTF
TRBJ1-1,TRBV29-1,.,.,TGCAGCGTTGAAGACCCGGACCTTAACGGAGCTGAAGCTTTCTTT,CSVEDPDLNGAEAFF
TRBJ2-7,TRBV7-6,.,.,TGTGCCAGCAGCTCCTGGACAGATCAATACGAGCAGTACTTC,CASSSWTDQYEQYF
TRBJ2-3,TRBV11-3,.,.,TGTGCCAGCAGCCCCCGAGAGGGGCCGGCCGATACGCAGTATTTT,CASSPREGPADTQYF
TRBJ1-1,TRBV18,few,.,TGTGCCAGCTCACCTACCCATACTGAAGCTTTCTTT,CASSPTHTEAFF
TRBJ1-1,TRBV27,once,TRBD1,TGTGCCAGTCAAATCTTACGCGGCCAGGGGGGGAACACTGAAGCTTTCTTT,CASQILRGQGGNTEAFF
TRBJ2-1,TRBV6-5,.,TRBD2,TGTGCCAGCAGTTACAGCGGGGGGGTTTTAGGTGAGCAGTTCTTC,CASSYSGGVLGEQFF
TRBJ2-2,TRBV10-2,once,.,TGCGCCAGCAGTGGTGAGACACCAAATAAGAACACCGGGGAGCTGTTTTTT,CASSGETPNKNTGELFF
TRBJ2-3,TRBV6-1,few,TRBD2,TGTGCCAGCAGTGAACTAGCGGGGGGGCCAGATACGCAGTATTTT,CASSELAGGPDTQYF
TRBJ2-3,TRBV19,.,.,TGTGCCAGTAGTATAGGTCCGGTGGGGACGCAGTATTTT,CASSIGPVGTQYF
TRBJ2-2,TRBV30,.,TRBD2,TGTGCTCTCGGGGGGGATACGAACACCGGGGAGCTGTTTTTT,CALGGDTNTGELFF
TRBJ2-7,TRBV7-9,.,.,TGTGCCAGCAGCCCAGAGGGCCCCTACGAGCAGTACTTC,CASSPEGPYEQYF
TRBJ1-4,TRBV19,.,.,TGTGCCAGTAGTATGTCGGGCCGGGGAGAAAAACTGTTTTTT,CASSMSGRGEKLFF
TRBJ2-7,TRBV6-5,.,TRBD1,TGTGCCAGCACATTTACAGGGGCTGGGCCCTACGAGCAGTACTTC,CASTFTGAGPYEQYF
TRBJ2-1,TRBV27,few,TRBD2,TGTGCCAGCAGTTTCGCTAGCGGGGGGGATTACAATGAGCAGTTCTTC,CASSFASGGDYNEQFF
TRBJ1-2,TRBV27,.,.,TGTGCCAGCAGTTTCCGCAGGGACTATGGCTACACCTTC,CASSFRRDYGYTF
TRBJ2-5,TRBV7-9,.,.,TGTGCCAGCACCACCCACCAAGAGACCCAGTACTTC,CASTTHQETQYF
TRBJ1-3,TRBV19,once,.,TGTGCCAGTAGTATAGGGGTCCGACAGCCCCTCTCTGGAAACACCATATATTTT,CASSIGVRQPLSGNTIYF
TRBJ1-6,TRBV4-3,.,.,TGCGCCAGCAGCCTAGTGGGGGGGGTCCCCTTGGATAATTCACCCCTCCACTTT,CASSLVGGVPLDNSPLHF